This TCR beta chain was sequenced for a study of blood T cell repertoires in COVID-19. V was pared by 4 bases and J by 5 bases, with 10 bases of the junction left unmatched. CDR1 is LNHNV and CDR2 is YYDKDF in the germline V gene (reference sequence). The CDR3 consists of 16 residues. The table came from immunoSEQ multiplex PCR; TCRdb's copy has only in-frame clones and leaves some out. The sample includes 400,000 to 500,000 clones, about 88% of them seen just once. The sample was PBMCs or T cells enriched from blood (not recorded which). The J gene is TRBJ2-5, the V gene TRBV15, with TRBD1 matching 10 bases. The sequence derives from a woman aged 18-30 years who had been exposed to COVID-19. The DNA for the CDR3 is TGTGCCACCAGCATCCACCCGACAGGGGGCAGGGAGACCCAGTACTTC. Its protein product is CATSIHPTGGRETQYF.